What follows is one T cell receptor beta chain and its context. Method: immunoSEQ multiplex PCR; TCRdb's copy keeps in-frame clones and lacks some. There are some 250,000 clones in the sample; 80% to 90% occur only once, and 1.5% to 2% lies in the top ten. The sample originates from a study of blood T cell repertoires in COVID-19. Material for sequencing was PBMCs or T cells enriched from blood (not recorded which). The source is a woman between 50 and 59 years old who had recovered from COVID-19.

CDR3 region: CASSPGDGLYEQYF. In nucleotides, the CDR3 is TGTGCCAGCAGCCCAGGGGACGGATTATACGAGCAGTACTTC. This rearrangement joins TRBV13 to TRBJ2-7, with D possibly TRBD1 on 6 matching bases. Germline loops: CDR1 PRHDT, CDR2 FYEKMQ (reference sequence). V gave up 5 bases and J gave up 4 bases, with 15 bases separating them. The CDR3 is made up of 14 amino acids.